Below, one TCR beta chain is given with its context. Antigen specificity is unknown. This entry comes from a study of molecular identifiers for immune sequencing clone quantification. Study results and limitations: Clonotypes topping 20 RNA copies carried over 98% of effector molecules but under 1% of naive ones. Investigators reportedly could detect spiked Jurkat TCR RNA from one cell among 950,000 or so naive cells. Identical TCR molecules that share a barcode could lead to an underestimation of highly expanded clone sizes.

The use of previously described methods and listed TCR primers produced the bulk TCR libraries. TCRdb analysed the PCR reads with MiXCR anew, one entry per CDR3 protein. The sample has 400,000 to 600,000 distinct CDR3 sequences, 25% seen once. Trimming stripped 2 bases from V and 1 base from J, with 11 bases between. Germline V gives CDR1 DFQATT, CDR2 SNEGSKA (reference sequence). CDR3 length: 14 amino acids. Sequencing input: naive CD8+ T cells from blood, with Jurkat cell RNA spiked in. Subset specified: FACS-sorted CD8+CD4-CCR7+CD45RA+ naive T cells. This TCR derives from a human donor in good health. Some libraries in this study had Jurkat cell RNA spiked in. The J gene is TRBJ1-2, the V gene TRBV20-1; unclear D gene. The CDR3 spells CSARPSEVNYGYTF. The CDR3 bases are TGCAGTGCTAGACCGTCCGAGGTTAACTATGGCTACACCTTC.